The clone carrying this T cell receptor (beta chain) occurred a few times. The antigen is not known. Some clones are missing from TCRdb's copy, which holds only in-frame ones; the method was immunoSEQ multiplex PCR. The repertoire holds some 60,000 clones, with over 80% as singletons. The data belong to a study of a mutant IDH1 vaccine in newly diagnosed glioma. Study information: Treated individuals were around 60% male and roughly 38% female, averaging roughly 43 years of age.

This CDR3 has 14 residues. The germline gives CDR1 SGHNT, CDR2 YENEEA. The V gene end was trimmed by 4 bases and the J gene end by 6 bases; junction bases not matched to a gene: 6. The time point denotes: week 47, end of study. Each dose delivered 300 ug of mutant IDH1 20-mer peptide subcutaneously with imiquimod. This specimen consisted of PBMCs, obtained from a glioma patient whose treatment included an IDH1 peptide vaccine. This TCR was recovered from a woman in her fifties or sixties with glioma. The chain couples TRBV11-3 to TRBJ1-1; the match to TRBD1 covers 9 bases. CDR3 in DNA: TGTGCCAGCAGCTCACAGGGGGCCAGGGCTGAAGCTTTCTTT. Amino acid sequence: CASSSQGARAEAFF.